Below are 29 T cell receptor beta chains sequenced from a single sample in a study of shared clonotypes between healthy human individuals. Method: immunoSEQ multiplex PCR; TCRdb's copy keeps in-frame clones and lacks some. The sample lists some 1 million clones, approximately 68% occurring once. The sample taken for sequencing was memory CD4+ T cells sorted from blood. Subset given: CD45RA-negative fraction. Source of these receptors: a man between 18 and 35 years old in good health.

CDR3 region: CASSYSESGGYTF. The DNA for the CDR3 is TGTGCCAGCAGCTACTCCGAAAGCGGAGGCTACACCTTC. The chain links TRBV7-9 to TRBJ1-2; the D is unclear. The CDR3 length is 13 residues. Germline V gene lookup returns CDR1 SEHNR and CDR2 FQNEAQ (reference sequence). Trimming shortened V by 4 bases and J by 8 bases, and 14 bases separated the two germline ends.

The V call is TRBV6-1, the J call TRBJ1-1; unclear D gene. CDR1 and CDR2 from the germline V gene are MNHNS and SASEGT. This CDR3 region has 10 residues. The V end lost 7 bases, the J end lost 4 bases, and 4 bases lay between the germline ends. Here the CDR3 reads CASMVTEAFF. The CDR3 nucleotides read TGTGCCAGCATGGTCACTGAAGCTTTCTTT.

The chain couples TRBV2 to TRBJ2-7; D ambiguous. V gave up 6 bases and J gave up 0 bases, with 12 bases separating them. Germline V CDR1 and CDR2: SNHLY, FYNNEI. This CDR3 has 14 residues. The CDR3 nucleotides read TGTGCCAGCAGGTCCAGCCGTAACTCCTACGAGCAGTACTTC. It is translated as CASRSSRNSYEQYF.

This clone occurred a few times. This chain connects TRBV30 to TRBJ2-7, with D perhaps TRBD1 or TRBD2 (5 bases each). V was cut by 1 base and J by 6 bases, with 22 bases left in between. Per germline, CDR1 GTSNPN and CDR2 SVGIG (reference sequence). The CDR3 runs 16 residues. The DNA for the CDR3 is TGTGCCTGGAGTGACCCCACTAGAACCCAAACAGGCGAGCAGTACTTC. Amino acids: CAWSDPTRTQTGEQYF.

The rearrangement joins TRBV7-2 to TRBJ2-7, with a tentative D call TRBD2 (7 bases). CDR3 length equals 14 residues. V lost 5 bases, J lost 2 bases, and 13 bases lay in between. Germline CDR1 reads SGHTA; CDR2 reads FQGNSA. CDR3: CASSPRGGAYEQYF. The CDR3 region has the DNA TGTGCCAGCAGCCCGAGGGGGGGAGCCTACGAGCAGTACTTC.

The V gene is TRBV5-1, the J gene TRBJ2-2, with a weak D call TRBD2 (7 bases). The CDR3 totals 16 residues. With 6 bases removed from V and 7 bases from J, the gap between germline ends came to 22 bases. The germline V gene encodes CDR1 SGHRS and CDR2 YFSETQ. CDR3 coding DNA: TGCGCCAGCACCCCCGTCGTCGGGGGGCCGGACGGGGAGCTGTTTTTT. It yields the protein CASTPVVGGPDGELFF. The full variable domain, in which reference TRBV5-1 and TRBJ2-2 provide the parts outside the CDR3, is KAGVTQTPRYLIKTRGQQVTLSCSPISGHRSVSWYQQTPGQGLQFLFEYFSETQRNKGNFPGRFSGRQFSNSRSEMNVSTLELGDSALYLCASTPVVGGPDGELFFGEGSRLTVL.

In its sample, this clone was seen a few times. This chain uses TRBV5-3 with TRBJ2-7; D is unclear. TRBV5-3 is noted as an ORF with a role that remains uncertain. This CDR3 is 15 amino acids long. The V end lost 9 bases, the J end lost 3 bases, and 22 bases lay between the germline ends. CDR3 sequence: CANPLPQRRGYEQYF. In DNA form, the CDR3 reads TGTGCCAACCCACTACCGCAACGGAGAGGCTACGAGCAGTACTTC.

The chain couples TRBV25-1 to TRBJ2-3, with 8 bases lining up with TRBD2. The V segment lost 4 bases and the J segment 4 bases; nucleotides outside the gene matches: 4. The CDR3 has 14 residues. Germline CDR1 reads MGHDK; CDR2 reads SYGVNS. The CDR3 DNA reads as TGTGCCAGCAGTGGGGCGGGAGGTCCAGATACGCAGTATTTT. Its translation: CASSGAGGPDTQYF.

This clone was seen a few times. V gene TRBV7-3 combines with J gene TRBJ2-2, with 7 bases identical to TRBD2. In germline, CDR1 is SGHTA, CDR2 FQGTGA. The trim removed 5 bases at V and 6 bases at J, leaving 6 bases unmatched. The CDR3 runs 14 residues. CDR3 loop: CASSRGGDAGELFF. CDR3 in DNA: TGTGCCAGCAGCCGGGGAGGGGACGCCGGGGAGCTGTTTTTT. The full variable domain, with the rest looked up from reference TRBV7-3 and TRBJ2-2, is GAGVSQTPSNKVTEKGKYVELRCDPISGHTALYWYRQSLGQGPEFLIYFQGTGAADDSGLPNDRFFAVRPEGSVSTLKIQRTERGDSAVYLCASSRGGDAGELFFGEGSRLTVL.

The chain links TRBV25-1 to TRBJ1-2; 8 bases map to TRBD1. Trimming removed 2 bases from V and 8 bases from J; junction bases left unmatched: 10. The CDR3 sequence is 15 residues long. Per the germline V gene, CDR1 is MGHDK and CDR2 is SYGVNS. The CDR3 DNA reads TGTGCCAGCAGTGAACGGGGGACAGGTAGCGGGGGCTACACCTTC. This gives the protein CASSERGTGSGGYTF.

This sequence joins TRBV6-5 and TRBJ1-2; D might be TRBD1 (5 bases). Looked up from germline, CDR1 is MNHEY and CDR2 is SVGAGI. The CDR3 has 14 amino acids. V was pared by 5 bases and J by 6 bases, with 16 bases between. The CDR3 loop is CASSPGGRVNGYTF. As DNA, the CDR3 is TGTGCCAGCAGTCCGGGAGGCAGGGTTAATGGCTACACCTTC.

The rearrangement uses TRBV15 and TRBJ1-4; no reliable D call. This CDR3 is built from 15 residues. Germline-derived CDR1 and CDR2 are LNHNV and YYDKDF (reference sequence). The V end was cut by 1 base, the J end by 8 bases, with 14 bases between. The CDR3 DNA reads TGTGCCACCAGCAGAGTGAGACTTGCGGCCGAAAAACTGTTTTTT. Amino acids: CATSRVRLAAEKLFF.

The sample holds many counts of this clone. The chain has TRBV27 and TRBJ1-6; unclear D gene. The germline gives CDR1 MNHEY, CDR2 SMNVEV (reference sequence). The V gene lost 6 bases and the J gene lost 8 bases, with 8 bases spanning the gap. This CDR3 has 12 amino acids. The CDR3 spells CASREADSPLHF. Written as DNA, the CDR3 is TGTGCCAGCAGAGAGGCAGATTCACCCCTCCACTTT.

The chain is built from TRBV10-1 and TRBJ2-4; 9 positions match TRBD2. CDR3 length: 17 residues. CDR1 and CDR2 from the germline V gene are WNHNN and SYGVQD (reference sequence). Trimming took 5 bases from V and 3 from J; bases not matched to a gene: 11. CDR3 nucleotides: TGCGCCAGCAGTTTAGCGGGAGATGGGGAGGGCAAAAACATTCAGTACTTC. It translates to CASSLAGDGEGKNIQYF.

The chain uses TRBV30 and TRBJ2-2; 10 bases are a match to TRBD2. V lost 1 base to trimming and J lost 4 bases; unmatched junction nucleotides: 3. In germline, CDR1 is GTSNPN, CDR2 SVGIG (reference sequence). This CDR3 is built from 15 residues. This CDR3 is CAWSGAGGPTGELFF. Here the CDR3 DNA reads TGTGCCTGGAGTGGAGCGGGAGGGCCCACCGGGGAGCTGTTTTTT.

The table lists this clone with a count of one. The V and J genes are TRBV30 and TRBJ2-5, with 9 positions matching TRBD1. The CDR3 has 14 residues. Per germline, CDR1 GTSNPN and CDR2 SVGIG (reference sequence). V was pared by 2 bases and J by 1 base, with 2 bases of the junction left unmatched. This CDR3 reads CAWSRQGGQETQYF. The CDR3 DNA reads TGTGCCTGGAGTCGACAGGGGGGCCAAGAGACCCAGTACTTC. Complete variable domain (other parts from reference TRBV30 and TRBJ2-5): SQTIHQWPATLVQPVGSPLSLECTVEGTSNPNLYWYRQAAGRGLQLLFYSVGIGQISSEVPQNLSASRPQDRQFILSSKKLLLSDSGFYLCAWSRQGGQETQYFGPGTRLLVL.

DNA of the CDR3: TGTGCCAGCAGCGTACGTTGGGCGGCGGGGGCCAACGTCCTGACTTTC. Protein sequence: CASSVRWAAGANVLTF. V usage is TRBV9 and J usage is TRBJ2-6; D is uncertain. From germline, CDR1 is SGDLS and CDR2 YYNGEE. This CDR3 has 16 residues. The germline V and J ends were trimmed by 1 base and 4 bases, with 12 bases remaining between them.

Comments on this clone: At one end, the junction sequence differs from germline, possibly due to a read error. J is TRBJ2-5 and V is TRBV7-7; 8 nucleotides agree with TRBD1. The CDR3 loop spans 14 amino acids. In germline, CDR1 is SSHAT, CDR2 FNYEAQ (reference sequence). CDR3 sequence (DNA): TGTGCTAGCAGCCCGACAGGGGATGTGGAGACCCAGTACTTC. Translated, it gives CASSPTGDVETQYF.

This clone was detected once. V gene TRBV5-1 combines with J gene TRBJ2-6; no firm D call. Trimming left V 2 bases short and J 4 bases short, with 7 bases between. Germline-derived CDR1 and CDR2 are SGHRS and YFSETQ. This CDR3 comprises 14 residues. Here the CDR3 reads CASSFFRGANVLTF. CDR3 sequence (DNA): TGCGCCAGCAGCTTTTTCAGGGGGGCCAACGTCCTGACTTTC.

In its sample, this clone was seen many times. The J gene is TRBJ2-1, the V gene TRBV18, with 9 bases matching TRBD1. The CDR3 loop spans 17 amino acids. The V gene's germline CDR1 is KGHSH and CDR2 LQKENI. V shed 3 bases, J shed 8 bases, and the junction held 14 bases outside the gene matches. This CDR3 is CASSPFMGTGLNDEQFF. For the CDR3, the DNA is TGTGCCAGCTCACCTTTTATGGGGACAGGGCTTAATGATGAGCAGTTCTTC.

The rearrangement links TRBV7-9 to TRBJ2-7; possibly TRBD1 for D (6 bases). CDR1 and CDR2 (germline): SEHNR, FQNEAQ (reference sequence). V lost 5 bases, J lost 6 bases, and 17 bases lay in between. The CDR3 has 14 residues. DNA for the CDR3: TGTGCCAGCAGCCCAACCTCGGACAGATCCGAGCAGTACTTC. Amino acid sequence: CASSPTSDRSEQYF.

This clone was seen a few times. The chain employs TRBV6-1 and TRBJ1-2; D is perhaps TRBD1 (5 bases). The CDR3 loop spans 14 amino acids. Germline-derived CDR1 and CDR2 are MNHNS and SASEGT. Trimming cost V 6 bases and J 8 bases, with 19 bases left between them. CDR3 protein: CASRVPATAYGYTF. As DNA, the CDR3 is TGTGCCAGCAGAGTTCCGGCGACAGCTTACGGCTACACCTTC.

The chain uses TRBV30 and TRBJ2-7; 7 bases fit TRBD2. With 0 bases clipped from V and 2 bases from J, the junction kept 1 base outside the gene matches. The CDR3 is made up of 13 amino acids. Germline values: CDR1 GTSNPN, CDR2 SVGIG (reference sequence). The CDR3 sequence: CAWSVLAPYEQYF. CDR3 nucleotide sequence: TGTGCCTGGAGTGTACTAGCGCCCTACGAGCAGTACTTC.

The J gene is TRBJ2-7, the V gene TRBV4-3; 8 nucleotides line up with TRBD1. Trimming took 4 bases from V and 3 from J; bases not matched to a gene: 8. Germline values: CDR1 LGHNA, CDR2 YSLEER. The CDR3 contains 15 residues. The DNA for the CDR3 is TGCGCCAGCAGCCGCCGGACAGGGTATGACTACGAGCAGTACTTC. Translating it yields CASSRRTGYDYEQYF.

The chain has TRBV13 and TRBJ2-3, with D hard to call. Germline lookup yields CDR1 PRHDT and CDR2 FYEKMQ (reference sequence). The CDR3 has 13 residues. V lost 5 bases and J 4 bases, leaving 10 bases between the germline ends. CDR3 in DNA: TGTGCCAGCAGCCTCCCCGGGTCAGATACGCAGTATTTT. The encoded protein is CASSLPGSDTQYF.

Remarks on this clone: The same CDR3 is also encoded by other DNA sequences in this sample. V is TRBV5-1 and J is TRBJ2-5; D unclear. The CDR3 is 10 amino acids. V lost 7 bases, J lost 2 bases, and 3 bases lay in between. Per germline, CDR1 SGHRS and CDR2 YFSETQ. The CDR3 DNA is TGCGCCAGCTTACAAGAGACCCAGTACTTC. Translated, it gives CASLQETQYF.

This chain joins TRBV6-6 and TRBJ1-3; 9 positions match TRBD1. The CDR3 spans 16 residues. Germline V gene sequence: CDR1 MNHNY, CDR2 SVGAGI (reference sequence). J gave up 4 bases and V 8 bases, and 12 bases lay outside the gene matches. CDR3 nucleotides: TGTGCCAGCGAACGCCGTTGGGACAGGGCCGGAAACACCATATATTTT. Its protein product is CASERRWDRAGNTIYF.

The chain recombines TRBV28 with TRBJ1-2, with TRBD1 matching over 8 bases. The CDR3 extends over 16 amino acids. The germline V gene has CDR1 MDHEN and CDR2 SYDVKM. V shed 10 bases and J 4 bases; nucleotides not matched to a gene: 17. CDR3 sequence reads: CATEISRGRSSYGYTF. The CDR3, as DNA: TGTGCCACCGAGATTAGCAGGGGGCGTTCAAGCTATGGCTACACCTTC.

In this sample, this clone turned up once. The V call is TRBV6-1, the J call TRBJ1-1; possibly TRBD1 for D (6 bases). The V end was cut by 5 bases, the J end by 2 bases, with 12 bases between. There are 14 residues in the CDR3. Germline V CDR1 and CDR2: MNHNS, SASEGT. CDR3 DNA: TGTGCCAGCAGTTTTAAGGGGGGCAACACTGAAGCTTTCTTT. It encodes CASSFKGGNTEAFF.